Listed here is a single T cell receptor (beta chain). What it binds is unknown. The sample originates from a study of T-cell reconstitution after alpha-beta-depleted transplantation in children. As it was prepared, the TCRbeta library received unique molecular identifiers. TCRdb re-derived calls from the PCR reads in MiXCR, one entry per CDR3 protein. The table includes under 250,000 distinct CDR3 sequences, about 24% detected once. General study points: Several hundred rapidly expanded clones from non-depleted graft cells reportedly supplied alpha-beta T cells about two months post-transplant. Newly produced T cells mostly accounted for T-cell counts and diversity one year post-transplant. TCRbeta diversity was high at day 60 in some patients (a result of surviving recipient T cells and thymic progenitors).

The CDR3 length is 11 residues. V was pared by 8 bases and J by 15 bases, with 17 bases between. V usage is TRBV12-3 or TRBV12-4 and J usage is TRBJ2-1; maybe TRBD2 (6 bases). The TCR was taken from a female patient aged 2-9 years who had a stem cell transplant for congenital amegakaryocytic thrombocytopenia, so the T cells may come from the graft donor. This sample comprised PBMCs, mostly from graft donor cells, obtained 360 days after TCRalphabeta/CD19-depleted stem cell transplant. The CDR3 reads CASLGGADWFF. Written as DNA, the CDR3 is TGTGCCAGCCTCGGCGGGGCGGATTGGTTCTTC.